This TCR beta chain is from a study of blood T cell repertoires in COVID-19. Study background: There were acute and convalescent COVID-19 samples, and they came from the United States, Italy and Spain. PBMCs, B-cell-depleted T cells, or T cells provided the cDNA or gDNA that made up the material.

Original processing methods: Amplification of reference gene primers was used by the study to estimate nucleated cell counts. TCRdb's table, derived via immunoSEQ multiplex PCR, lists solely in-frame clones and lacks some. V and J calls and clone size are given by that table; D and trimming were obtained from the DNA. The table records 60,000 or so clones, roughly 79% of them present only once. The sequencing input was peripheral blood. The source is a human donor in a cohort sampled during active COVID-19.

CDR3 protein: CASSLFGSSGNTIYF. The CDR3 bases are TGTGCCAGCAGCTTATTCGGTTCCTCTGGAAACACCATATATTTT. The V and J genes are TRBV7-6 and TRBJ1-3; D gene ambiguous. V shed 2 bases and J shed 0 bases, with 8 bases lying between them. Germline values: CDR1 SGHVS, CDR2 FNYEAQ. There are 15 residues in the CDR3.